The 2 T cell receptor beta chains presented below share a single source sample, sequenced in a study of cytomegalovirus exposure and HLA in healthy donors. Primers included in the PCR were 60 Vbeta and 13 Jbeta primers. Measured with immunoSEQ multiplex PCR; TCRdb has only the in-frame clones, and not every one. Of fewer than 250,000 clones listed, approximately 86% are singletons. Material for sequencing was PBMCs. The receptors shown here come from a young woman in good health and CMV-seronegative.

The chain combines TRBV19 with TRBJ2-2; D not certain. Germline V gene lookup returns CDR1 LNHDA and CDR2 SQIVND (reference sequence). The CDR3 covers 15 residues. Trimming took 4 bases from V and 0 from J, leaving 9 bases between them. CDR3 loop: CASSTHRANTGELFF. The DNA for the CDR3 is TGTGCCAGTAGTACACACAGAGCGAACACCGGGGAGCTGTTTTTT.

The genes are TRBV4-1 and TRBJ2-2, with D perhaps TRBD1 (6 bases). Per the germline V gene, CDR1 is MGHRA and CDR2 is YSYEKL. V gave up 6 bases and J gave up 0 bases, with 14 bases separating them. The CDR3 totals 16 residues. The CDR3 DNA follows: TGCGCCAGCAGACACACCGGGACATCGAACACCGGGGAGCTGTTTTTT. This encodes CASRHTGTSNTGELFF.